Ten or more counts support the clone carrying this T cell receptor beta chain. The CDR3 is 14 amino acids. Trimming stripped 1 base from V and 1 base from J, with 7 bases between. Germline V gene lookup returns CDR1 SGHTA and CDR2 FQGNSA. One entry per CDR3 protein, called by TCRdb with MiXCR from the 5' RACE reads. Here the sample spans about 160,000 distinct CDR3 sequences, roughly 28% being singletons. This entry comes from a study of T-cell memory formation after mild COVID-19. The sequence was collected from an adult woman who had mild COVID-19 (a few samples of this study predate the infection). Cell type and time point are not known. Sequenced: PBMCs or a T cell subset sorted from them (not recorded which). The V gene is TRBV7-2, the J gene TRBJ1-1, with D unclear. The CDR3 bases are TGTGCCAGCAGCTTAGGGCAGACGAACACTGAAGCTTTCTTT. Its protein is CASSLGQTNTEAFF.